The 15 T cell receptor beta chains in this list originate from one sample, sequenced in a study of beta chain features in type 1 diabetes. Since all of the isolated RNA was reverse transcribed, expressed TCRB transcripts were what got sequenced. Measured with immunoSEQ multiplex PCR; TCRdb has only the in-frame clones, and not every one. The table has about 410,000 clones, over 11% seen once. The sequencing input was naive CD4+ T cells from blood. These receptors were collected from a man aged 30 to 39 in good health.

This sequence joins TRBV7-2 and TRBJ2-1; the D gene could be TRBD1 or TRBD2 (5 bases each). Per germline, CDR1 SGHTA and CDR2 FQGNSA. Trimming removed 7 bases from V and 7 bases from J, with 20 bases in between. This CDR3 contains 15 residues. CDR3 nucleotide sequence: TGTGCCAGCACACTAGGAAACCGCAGGGAAAATGAGCAGTTCTTC. Its translation is CASTLGNRRENEQFF. Full variable domain (outside the CDR3, taken from reference TRBV7-2 and TRBJ2-1): GAGVSQSPSNKVTEKGKDVELRCDPISGHTALYWYRQSLGQGLEFLIYFQGNSAPDKSGLPSDRFSAERTGGSVSTLTIQRTQQEDSAVYLCASTLGNRRENEQFFGPGTRLTVL.

CDR3: CASSLGARAQGTTEAFF. CDR3 nucleotides: TGTGCCAGCAGCTTGGGTGCGCGGGCACAGGGGACTACTGAAGCTTTCTTT. The chain is built from TRBV5-4 and TRBJ1-1, with TRBD1 identical over 7 bases. Germline lookup yields CDR1 SGHNT and CDR2 YYREEE (reference sequence). Losses at the gene ends were 0 bases for V and 5 bases for J; bases not matched to a gene: 13. The CDR3 covers 17 residues.

The chain employs TRBV7-2 and TRBJ2-1, with 10 bases identical to TRBD1. Germline trimming cut 5 bases from V and 6 bases from J; bases unmatched to any gene: 10. Looked up from germline, CDR1 is SGHTA and CDR2 is FQGNSA. The CDR3 loop spans 16 amino acids. CDR3 loop: CASSVLRDRGLNEQFF. The CDR3, as DNA: TGTGCCAGCAGCGTTCTTAGGGACAGGGGTCTCAATGAGCAGTTCTTC. The full variable domain, completed using reference TRBV7-2 and TRBJ2-1, is GAGVSQSPSNKVTEKGKDVELRCDPISGHTALYWYRQSLGQGLEFLIYFQGNSAPDKSGLPSDRFSAERTGGSVSTLTIQRTQQEDSAVYLCASSVLRDRGLNEQFFGPGTRLTVL.

This clone was counted a few times. The rearrangement links TRBV7-2 to TRBJ1-1; D not certain. The germline gives CDR1 SGHTA, CDR2 FQGNSA. This CDR3 comprises 14 residues. With 2 bases removed from V and 0 bases from J, the gap between germline ends came to 7 bases. The DNA of the CDR3 is TGTGCCAGCAGCTTAAACGCCCTGAACACTGAAGCTTTCTTT. Protein sequence: CASSLNALNTEAFF.

This sequence joins TRBV29-1 and TRBJ2-1, with TRBD2 matching over 8 bases. The V gene end was trimmed by 0 bases and the J gene end by 6 bases; junction bases not matched to a gene: 7. The germline V gene encodes CDR1 SQVTM and CDR2 ANQGSEA. The CDR3 loop spans 15 amino acids. CDR3 nucleotide sequence: TGCAGCGTTGAAGATGGAGCGGGAGTATCCAATGAGCAGTTCTTC. Protein sequence: CSVEDGAGVSNEQFF.

This clone was seen a few times. This sequence joins TRBV2 and TRBJ1-5; 7 nucleotides align to TRBD1. The J segment lost 2 bases and the V segment lost 11 bases, leaving 6 bases of the junction unmatched. The CDR3 is 13 residues long. The germline V gene encodes CDR1 SNHLY and CDR2 FYNNEI. The CDR3 protein is CAGQARGNQPQHF. The CDR3, as DNA: TGTGCCGGACAGGCTAGGGGCAATCAGCCCCAGCATTTT.

This clone was seen a handful of times. CDR3 DNA: TGCGCCAGCAGCCAAGGACGTATCCAAGAGACCCAGTACTTC. Its translation: CASSQGRIQETQYF. This chain joins TRBV4-1 and TRBJ2-5; unclear D gene. Germline lookup yields CDR1 MGHRA and CDR2 YSYEKL. With 1 base removed from V and 1 base from J, the gap between germline ends came to 7 bases. The CDR3 runs to 14 residues.

This clone turned up a few times. The rearrangement uses TRBV2 and TRBJ1-2, with D uncertain. The germline CDR1 and CDR2 sequences are SNHLY and FYNNEI. The CDR3 sequence is 13 residues long. The germline V and J ends were trimmed by 4 bases and 6 bases, with 12 bases remaining between them. The CDR3: CASSGMGVDGYTF. CDR3 DNA: TGTGCCAGCAGTGGTATGGGAGTCGATGGCTACACCTTC.

V gene TRBV9 combines with J gene TRBJ2-1; 7 bases fit TRBD2. The ends lost 0 bases at V and 3 bases at J; junction bases unmatched: 9. Germline V gives CDR1 SGDLS, CDR2 YYNGEE. This CDR3 contains 17 residues. CDR3 protein: CASSVEASGTFYNEQFF. For the CDR3, the DNA is TGTGCCAGCAGCGTAGAGGCTAGCGGAACGTTCTACAATGAGCAGTTCTTC.

The CDR3, as DNA: TGTGCCAGCTCACCATCTCAGGGGTTCTCCTACGAGCAGTACTTC. This translates into CASSPSQGFSYEQYF. The chain joins TRBV18 to TRBJ2-7, with D perhaps matching TRBD1 (6 bases). Trimming stripped 2 bases from V and 0 bases from J, with 11 bases between. The CDR3 spans 15 residues. The V gene's germline CDR1 is KGHSH and CDR2 LQKENI.

This clone has only a few counts. V usage is TRBV7-2 and J usage is TRBJ2-7; D may be TRBD2 (6 bases). CDR3 length: 14 residues. CDR1 and CDR2 from the germline V gene are SGHTA and FQGNSA. V dropped 4 bases and J dropped 2 bases, with 12 bases sitting between them. CDR3 sequence reads: CASSSVGGAYEQYF. The CDR3 nucleotides are TGTGCCAGCAGCTCGGTCGGGGGTGCCTACGAGCAGTACTTC.

J is TRBJ2-1 and V is TRBV5-1; D not resolved. The CDR3 spans 13 residues. Trimming removed 0 bases from V and 7 bases from J, with 8 bases in between. Germline V gives CDR1 SGHRS, CDR2 YFSETQ. Here the CDR3 DNA reads TGCGCCAGCAGCTTGGTGGTAGGAAATGAGCAGTTCTTC. Translated, it gives CASSLVVGNEQFF.

This clone was seen only a few times. V and J are TRBV7-3 and TRBJ2-6; D is tentatively TRBD1 or TRBD2 (5 bases each). Trimming stripped 4 bases from V and 3 bases from J, with 16 bases between. The germline gives CDR1 SGHTA, CDR2 FQGTGA. The CDR3 length is 17 residues. CDR3 coding DNA: TGTGCCAGCAGCTACGGCCAGGGACGGGATGGGGCCAACGTCCTGACTTTC. Its translation: CASSYGQGRDGANVLTF.

The genes are TRBV30 and TRBJ1-4; no reliable D call. Trimming pared 1 base from V and 8 bases from J, leaving 14 bases between. This CDR3 has 14 residues. Per the germline V gene, CDR1 is GTSNPN and CDR2 is SVGIG (reference sequence). This chain's CDR3 is CAWSAYSTVEKLFF. In nucleotides, the CDR3 is TGTGCCTGGAGTGCTTATTCGACCGTAGAAAAACTGTTTTTT.

The genes are TRBV7-2 and TRBJ1-6, with 8 bases that match TRBD1. The CDR3 loop spans 17 amino acids. Germline V gene sequence: CDR1 SGHTA, CDR2 FQGNSA. Unmatched junction bases numbered 12, after V lost 5 bases and J lost 6 bases. Written as DNA, the CDR3 is TGTGCCAGCAGCCCGGACAGGGAGGTTCTTTTTAATTCACCCCTCCACTTT. Translated, it gives CASSPDREVLFNSPLHF.